Below, 24 T cell receptor beta chains from the same sample are listed, as sequenced in a study of T cell responses to AZD1222 COVID-19 vaccine. The assay was immunoSEQ multiplex PCR, and TCRdb's table has in-frame clones only and misses some. The repertoire includes tens of thousands of clones, roughly 88% of them detected once, and over 15% sits in the top ten. This specimen consisted of peripheral blood, obtained 28 days after the second AZD1222 dose. The receptors were gathered from an adult who received the AZD1222 COVID-19 vaccine.

The CDR3 reads CASSAGGRNEKLFF. The CDR3 bases are TGCGCCAGCAGCGCAGGGGGAAGGAATGAAAAACTGTTTTTT. The rearrangement links TRBV5-1 to TRBJ1-4, with 7 bases fitting TRBD1. The V and J ends lost 4 bases and 5 bases, in that order; junction bases with no gene match: 5. CDR1 is SGHRS and CDR2 is YFSETQ in the germline V gene. The CDR3 runs 14 residues.

This clone is a singleton in its sample. The chain recombines TRBV4-1 with TRBJ1-4; D not resolved. Per the germline V gene, CDR1 is MGHRA and CDR2 is YSYEKL. CDR3 size: 13 residues. Trimming cost V 8 bases and J 5 bases, with 12 bases left between them. The CDR3 loop reads CASRGQRNEKLFF. In nucleotides, the CDR3 is TGCGCCAGCCGTGGGCAAAGGAATGAAAAACTGTTTTTT.

The chain joins TRBV5-6 to TRBJ2-7; 9 positions agree with TRBD1. Germline V gives CDR1 SGHDT, CDR2 YYEEEE. The CDR3 has 14 residues. Germline trimming cut 7 bases from V and 2 bases from J; bases unmatched to any gene: 7. The CDR3: CASFRDRDAYEQYF. CDR3 bases: TGTGCCAGCTTCAGGGACAGGGACGCCTACGAGCAGTACTTC.

The chain combines TRBV6-1 with TRBJ1-6, with D unresolved. CDR1 MNHNS and CDR2 SASEGT come from the germline V gene. This CDR3 comprises 15 residues. Trimming stripped 0 bases from V and 5 bases from J, with 8 bases between. The CDR3 bases are TGTGCCAGCAGTGAAGCGCGGAACCATAATTCACCCCTCCACTTT. It is translated as CASSEARNHNSPLHF.

The gene calls are TRBV19 and TRBJ1-1, with unresolved D. This CDR3 comprises 14 residues. Trimming took off 3 bases at V and 0 bases at J, with 8 bases between the two ends. The V gene's germline CDR1 is LNHDA and CDR2 SQIVND (reference sequence). The CDR3: CASSISLMNTEAFF. The CDR3 bases are TGTGCCAGTAGTATCTCCCTAATGAACACTGAAGCTTTCTTT.

The chain links TRBV19 to TRBJ1-2; the D is unclear. This CDR3 is built from 16 residues. CDR1 and CDR2 from the germline V gene are LNHDA and SQIVND (reference sequence). V was pared by 5 bases and J by 3 bases, with 19 bases between. The CDR3 sequence is CASSLPGSAGDYGYTF. As DNA, the CDR3 is TGTGCCAGTAGTCTCCCTGGCTCCGCTGGGGACTATGGCTACACCTTC.

The V gene is TRBV19, the J gene TRBJ1-5; D gene ambiguous. Germline assignment: CDR1 LNHDA and CDR2 SQIVND (reference sequence). The length of the CDR3 is 12 residues. Trimming cost V 3 bases and J 4 bases, with 4 bases left between them. The CDR3 DNA sequence: TGTGCCAGTAGTATCCTGAATCAGCCCCAGCATTTT. This sequence encodes CASSILNQPQHF.

The chain couples TRBV3-1 (or the pseudogene TRBV3-2) to TRBJ2-2; 7 positions agree with TRBD1. Looked up from germline, CDR1 is LGHDT and CDR2 is YNNKEL (reference sequence). CDR3 length: 16 amino acids. V lost 5 bases, J lost 5 bases, and 11 bases stayed unmatched. The chain's CDR3 is CASSVMRAGGTGELFF. The CDR3 DNA sequence: TGTGCCAGCAGCGTTATGCGGGCAGGGGGAACCGGGGAGCTGTTTTTT.

The V call is TRBV11-1, the J call TRBJ1-1; no definite D call. The CDR3 loop spans 13 amino acids. Germline V gene lookup returns CDR1 SGHAT and CDR2 FQDESV (reference sequence). V was cut by 0 bases and J by 6 bases, with 8 bases left in between. CDR3 DNA: TGTGCCAGCAGCTTAGCCGGGTTCTCTGAAGCTTTCTTT. This encodes CASSLAGFSEAFF.

In its sample, this clone was seen a few times. CDR3 protein: CASSQQGLAHEQYF. The CDR3 nucleotides read TGCGCCAGCAGCCAGCAGGGACTAGCTCACGAGCAGTACTTC. The rearrangement joins TRBV4-1 to TRBJ2-7; 9 bases are shared with TRBD2. The CDR3 is 14 residues long. CDR1 and CDR2 (germline): MGHRA, YSYEKL. V trimming: 3 bases; J trimming: 5 bases; junction bases outside the gene matches: 5.

The CDR3 protein is CASSQWTAIKTTNEKLFF. CDR3 sequence (DNA): TGCGCCAGCAGCCAATGGACAGCGATAAAGACAACTAATGAAAAACTGTTTTTT. This chain connects TRBV4-1 to TRBJ1-4; D is perhaps TRBD1 (6 bases). Germline V gene data show CDR1 as MGHRA and CDR2 as YSYEKL. The CDR3 sequence is 18 residues long. V was clipped by 2 bases and J by 0 bases, with 16 bases between them.

The rearrangement joins TRBV10-2 to TRBJ2-1; D not certain. This CDR3 comprises 12 residues. The germline V and J ends were trimmed by 3 bases and 9 bases, with 9 bases remaining between them. In germline, CDR1 is WSHSY, CDR2 SAAADI. The CDR3 DNA reads TGCGCCAGCAGTGACGGGTTTAGTGAGCAGTTCTTC. Protein: CASSDGFSEQFF.

V is TRBV2 and J is TRBJ2-1; 11 bases align to TRBD2. The junction had 10 bases not matched to a gene; V was cut back by 4 bases and J by 8 bases. The CDR3 length is 16 residues. The germline gives CDR1 SNHLY, CDR2 FYNNEI. CDR3 in DNA: TGTGCCAGCAGTGGGGTTAGCGGGGGGGCCTGGGATGAGCAGTTCTTC. Its translation is CASSGVSGGAWDEQFF. Combining the CDR3 with reference TRBV2 and TRBJ2-1 gives the whole variable domain EPEVTQTPSHQVTQMGQEVILRCVPISNHLYFYWYRQILGQKVEFLVSFYNNEISEKSEIFDDQFSVERPDGSNFTLKIRSTKLEDSAMYFCASSGVSGGAWDEQFFGPGTRLTVL.

The chain combines TRBV10-1 with TRBJ2-3; 11 positions match TRBD1. Germline CDR1 reads WNHNN; CDR2 reads SYGVQD (reference sequence). This CDR3 is 16 amino acids long. V was pared by 8 bases and J by 2 bases, with 9 bases of the junction left unmatched. CDR3: CASRRGTGGDTDTQYF. DNA of the CDR3: TGCGCCAGCCGCCGAGGGACAGGGGGTGACACAGATACGCAGTATTTT.

The rearrangement joins TRBV3-1 (or the pseudogene TRBV3-2) to TRBJ1-4; D remains unclear. This CDR3 has 14 amino acids. Per the germline V gene, CDR1 is LGHDT and CDR2 is YNNKEL (reference sequence). The V gene lost 1 base and the J gene lost 2 bases, with 5 bases spanning the gap. CDR3 sequence: CASSQASTNEKLFF. In nucleotides, the CDR3 is TGTGCCAGCAGCCAAGCGTCGACTAATGAAAAACTGTTTTTT.

This clone occurred a few times. The J gene is TRBJ2-1, the V gene TRBV5-1, with TRBD2 as a possible D gene (6 bases). The CDR3 sequence is 15 residues long. Germline V gives CDR1 SGHRS, CDR2 YFSETQ. Trimming left V 1 base short and J 1 base short, with 9 bases between. The CDR3 DNA follows: TGCGCCAGCAGCTTGATGGGGGGATCCTACAATGAGCAGTTCTTC. Translating gives CASSLMGGSYNEQFF. Full variable domain (rest looked up from reference TRBV5-1 and TRBJ2-1): KAGVTQTPRYLIKTRGQQVTLSCSPISGHRSVSWYQQTPGQGLQFLFEYFSETQRNKGNFPGRFSGRQFSNSRSEMNVSTLELGDSALYLCASSLMGGSYNEQFFGPGTRLTVL.

The chain has TRBV11-3 and TRBJ2-1; 7 bases fit TRBD1. V shed 2 bases and J 6 bases; nucleotides not matched to a gene: 10. Germline CDR1 SGHNT, CDR2 YENEEA. This CDR3 contains 16 residues. The DNA of the CDR3 is TGTGCCAGCAGCTTAATAACAGGGGCCATTGCCAATGAGCAGTTCTTC. Protein product: CASSLITGAIANEQFF.

The sample holds a few counts of this clone. The chain's CDR3 is CAGSGTGVYTEAFF. CDR3 in DNA: TGTGCCGGCTCCGGGACAGGGGTATACACTGAAGCTTTCTTT. The rearrangement uses TRBV5-4 and TRBJ1-1, with 10 bases fitting TRBD1. The V and J ends lost 10 bases and 3 bases, in that order; junction bases with no gene match: 9. The CDR3 consists of 14 residues. In germline, CDR1 is SGHNT, CDR2 YYREEE (reference sequence).

Only one count was recorded for this clone. V usage is TRBV9 and J usage is TRBJ1-3; TRBD1 is a possible D gene (5 bases). This CDR3 has 16 amino acids. Trimming took off 3 bases at V and 0 bases at J, with 13 bases between the two ends. The germline V gene encodes CDR1 SGDLS and CDR2 YYNGEE. The CDR3 bases are TGTGCCAGCAGCGAGGGTGGGGGTCTCTCTGGAAACACCATATATTTT. It encodes CASSEGGGLSGNTIYF.

The chain combines TRBV28 with TRBJ2-7; 11 bases agree with TRBD1. CDR1 is MDHEN and CDR2 is SYDVKM in the germline V gene. The CDR3 consists of 13 residues. Trimming at V came to 6 bases and at J to 6 bases, leaving 4 bases not matched to a gene. The CDR3 DNA sequence: TGTGCCAGCAGGAGGACAGGGGGCAGCGAGCAGTACTTC. Residues: CASRRTGGSEQYF. Together with reference TRBV28 and TRBJ2-7, the CDR3 gives the full variable domain: DVKVTQSSRYLVKRTGEKVFLECVQDMDHENMFWYRQDPGLGLRLIYFSYDVKMKEKGDIPEGYSVSREKKERFSLILESASTNQTSMYLCASRRTGGSEQYFGPGTRLTVT.

The V call is TRBV6-5, the J call TRBJ1-3; tentatively, D is TRBD1 (5 bases). The CDR3 is 15 residues long. V was cut by 9 bases and J by 0 bases, with 15 bases left in between. Germline CDR1 and CDR2: MNHEY and SVGAGI. The CDR3 region has the DNA TGTGCCAGTCTTTGGGGCGACCACTCTGGAAACACCATATATTTT. Its translation: CASLWGDHSGNTIYF.

The CDR3 DNA is TGTGCCAGCAGCGCGGGGGGACTAGCGGTATTCAAGCAGTACTTC. It encodes CASSAGGLAVFKQYF. This rearrangement joins TRBV9 to TRBJ2-7; 11 bases line up with TRBD2. Germline loops: CDR1 SGDLS, CDR2 YYNGEE. V dropped 3 bases and J dropped 8; count of bases not matched to a gene: 10. The CDR3 totals 15 residues.

The chain couples TRBV5-5 to TRBJ2-2; TRBD1 matches at 10 bases. The V and J ends lost 4 bases and 1 base, in that order; junction bases with no gene match: 1. CDR1 SGHKS and CDR2 YYEKEE come from the germline V gene (reference sequence). CDR3 length: 15 residues. The DNA of the CDR3 is TGTGCCAGCAGCGGGACAGGGGTGAACACCGGGGAGCTGTTTTTT. It specifies CASSGTGVNTGELFF.

The V and J genes are TRBV5-6 and TRBJ2-3; 7 bases agree with TRBD2. The CDR3 runs to 15 residues. Germline CDR1 reads SGHDT; CDR2 reads YYEEEE. Trimming removed 5 bases from V and 3 bases from J; junction bases left unmatched: 9. CDR3 coding DNA: TGTGCCAGCAGGAACCCGGGGCGGGGGACAGATACGCAGTATTTT. Its translation: CASRNPGRGTDTQYF. The full variable domain, with the rest looked up from reference TRBV5-6 and TRBJ2-3, is DAGVTQSPTHLIKTRGQQVTLRCSPKSGHDTVSWYQQALGQGPQFIFQYYEEEERQRGNFPDRFSGHQFPNYSSELNVNALLLGDSALYLCASRNPGRGTDTQYFGPGTRLTVL.